These 29 T cell receptor beta chains share one sample of origin, sequenced in a study of CD8 T cells in ankylosing spondylitis. TCRdb ran MiXCR on the 5' RACE reads and lists one entry per CDR3 protein. The sample has about 25,000 distinct CDR3 sequences, less than 3% seen once. The sample comprised blood, either unsorted or a sorted T cell fraction (not recorded which). The source is a female donor with ankylosing spondylitis or in good health (not recorded which).

This clonotype came up many times. The gene calls are TRBV9 and TRBJ2-1; the D gene could be TRBD1 or TRBD2 (5 bases each). Germline CDR1 is SGDLS and CDR2 is YYNGEE. V lost 4 bases to trimming and J lost 2 bases, with 16 bases between them. The CDR3 is 16 amino acids. The CDR3 region is CASSTRDGRTYNEQFF. As DNA, the CDR3 is TGTGCCAGCAGCACTAGGGACGGGCGCACCTACAATGAGCAGTTCTTC.

Judged by abundance, this clonotype is medium-sized (0.01 to 0.1%). The J gene is TRBJ2-1, the V gene TRBV9, with 11 bases identical to TRBD2. Germline V gene data show CDR1 as SGDLS and CDR2 as YYNGEE. The junction had 6 bases not matched to a gene; V was cut back by 6 bases and J by 7 bases. CDR3 size: 14 residues. In nucleotides, the CDR3 is TGTGCCAGCAACCTAGCGGGAGGACGGAATGAGCAGTTCTTC. Amino acid sequence: CASNLAGGRNEQFF.

This clonotype was seen a few times. The rearrangement uses TRBV9 and TRBJ2-1; D might be TRBD1 or TRBD2, each matching 6 bases. V lost 1 base to trimming and J lost 4 bases, with 27 bases between them. The CDR3 is 20 residues long. Germline CDR1 SGDLS, CDR2 YYNGEE. CDR3 sequence (DNA): TGTGCCAGCAGCGTACGTGGGCTAACGGGGGCCGAGACGAAGTACAATGAGCAGTTCTTC. Translating it yields CASSVRGLTGAETKYNEQFF.

This clonotype was seen many times. The chain links TRBV9 to TRBJ1-3; no reliable D call. Germline lookup yields CDR1 SGDLS and CDR2 YYNGEE. The CDR3 covers 14 residues. Trimming took off 0 bases at V and 2 bases at J, with 6 bases between the two ends. CDR3 sequence: CASSVEGTGNTIYF. The CDR3 coding sequence is TGTGCCAGCAGCGTAGAAGGTACTGGAAACACCATATATTTT.

This clonotype was detected ten times or more. The CDR3 loop reads CASRADPLLPRSTDTQYF. The CDR3 nucleotides read TGTGCCAGCAGAGCAGACCCACTCCTCCCCAGGAGCACAGATACGCAGTATTTT. V and J are TRBV9 and TRBJ2-3; no clear D. Trimming took off 5 bases at V and 0 bases at J, with 22 bases between the two ends. CDR3 size: 18 residues. The germline gives CDR1 SGDLS, CDR2 YYNGEE. Complete variable domain (other parts from reference TRBV9 and TRBJ2-3): DSGVTQTPKHLITATGQRVTLRCSPRSGDLSVYWYQQSLDQGLQFLIQYYNGEERAKGNILERFSAQQFPDLHSELNLSSLELGDSALYFCASRADPLLPRSTDTQYFGPGTRLTVL.

The table lists this clonotype with many counts. V gene TRBV9 combines with J gene TRBJ2-1, with TRBD2 matching over 11 bases. CDR1 is SGDLS, CDR2 YYNGEE, per germline. J lost 0 bases, V lost 4 bases, and 3 bases had no gene match. There are 16 residues in the CDR3. The CDR3 spells CASSRLAGSSYNEQFF. Written as DNA, the CDR3 is TGTGCCAGCAGCCGACTAGCGGGGAGCTCCTACAATGAGCAGTTCTTC.

By share, this clonotype ranks as medium-sized. The rearrangement uses TRBV9 and TRBJ2-1; D ambiguous. This CDR3 has 14 residues. The germline V gene encodes CDR1 SGDLS and CDR2 YYNGEE. Trimming took off 0 bases at V and 5 bases at J, with 9 bases between the two ends. The CDR3 DNA reads TGTGCCAGCAGCGTAGGGCTAGTTAACAATGAGCAGTTCTTC. This translates into CASSVGLVNNEQFF.

This clonotype was seen ten or more times. The chain carries TRBV9 and TRBJ2-1, with 7 bases matching TRBD2. CDR1 is SGDLS, CDR2 YYNGEE, per germline. The CDR3 covers 17 residues. V was clipped by 3 bases and J by 9 bases; unmatched bases: 18. The CDR3 sequence is CASSEGPAGQGRGEQFF. In DNA, the CDR3 is TGTGCCAGCAGCGAGGGGCCAGCGGGCCAAGGGAGGGGTGAGCAGTTCTTC.

This clonotype was seen repeatedly, ten times or more. The rearrangement joins TRBV9 to TRBJ2-1; 9 bases match TRBD2. The CDR3 consists of 16 residues. Germline V CDR1 and CDR2: SGDLS, YYNGEE. V lost 4 bases, J lost 7 bases, and 12 bases stayed unmatched. As DNA, the CDR3 is TGTGCCAGCAGCCCCCCCCGGCTAGCGGGGCGGAATGAGCAGTTCTTC. Its protein is CASSPPRLAGRNEQFF.

The chain has TRBV9 and TRBJ2-1; D is ambiguous. Germline CDR1 SGDLS, CDR2 YYNGEE. V lost 0 bases and J 0 bases, leaving 10 bases between the germline ends. CDR3 length: 16 amino acids. CDR3 region: CASSVAVVSSYNEQFF. For the CDR3, the DNA is TGTGCCAGCAGCGTAGCGGTCGTGAGCTCCTACAATGAGCAGTTCTTC.

This clonotype was seen at least ten times. The chain recombines TRBV9 with TRBJ2-5; 9 nucleotides match TRBD2. This CDR3 spans 17 amino acids. With V trimmed by 0 bases and J by 5 bases, 11 bases remained unmatched. Germline values: CDR1 SGDLS, CDR2 YYNGEE. The CDR3 DNA sequence: TGTGCCAGCAGCGTAGGGGATAGCGGGGGCCGAGGGGAGACCCAGTACTTC. Its translation: CASSVGDSGGRGETQYF.

This clonotype was recorded many times. This sequence joins TRBV9 and TRBJ2-5; 12 bases match TRBD2. The CDR3 covers 15 residues. The V segment lost 0 bases and the J segment 5 bases; nucleotides outside the gene matches: 2. The germline V gene has CDR1 SGDLS and CDR2 YYNGEE. The CDR3 region has the DNA TGTGCCAGCAGCGTAGCGCTAGCGGGGGGGGAGACCCAGTACTTC. Its protein product is CASSVALAGGETQYF.

This clonotype occurred many times. The rearrangement uses TRBV9 and TRBJ2-3; D gene unclear. Germline loops: CDR1 SGDLS, CDR2 YYNGEE. The V and J ends lost 0 bases and 2 bases respectively, with 10 bases between them. The CDR3 covers 15 residues. The CDR3 DNA sequence: TGTGCCAGCAGCGTAGTAGGTGACTTCACAGATACGCAGTATTTT. Translated, it gives CASSVVGDFTDTQYF.

This clonotype is medium-sized in the sample. The V and J genes are TRBV9 and TRBJ1-6; no clear D gene. The CDR3 consists of 14 residues. Per the germline V gene, CDR1 is SGDLS and CDR2 is YYNGEE. V lost 1 base to trimming and J lost 7 bases, with 9 bases between them. CDR3 in DNA: TGTGCCAGCAGCGTATCGGCGGAAAATTCACCCCTCCACTTT. As protein: CASSVSAENSPLHF.

This clonotype was observed many times. This CDR3 is CASSPGGRGGSYEQYF. The DNA of the CDR3 is TGTGCCAGCAGCCCCGGTGGGCGGGGGGGCTCATACGAGCAGTACTTC. The chain combines TRBV9 with TRBJ2-7, with TRBD2 matching over 9 bases. The CDR3 contains 16 residues. V lost 4 bases to trimming and J lost 4 bases; unmatched junction nucleotides: 12. Germline CDR1 reads SGDLS; CDR2 reads YYNGEE.

In its sample, this clonotype was seen many times. This chain links TRBV9 with TRBJ1-6; maybe TRBD1 (6 bases). The CDR3 is 17 amino acids. Per the germline V gene, CDR1 is SGDLS and CDR2 is YYNGEE. V lost 1 base to trimming and J lost 6 bases, with 17 bases between them. The CDR3 bases are TGTGCCAGCAGCGTACAGGACAGTTTCTTAAGTAATTCACCCCTCCACTTT. Amino acid sequence: CASSVQDSFLSNSPLHF. Looking up the rest from reference TRBV9 and TRBJ1-6 gives the full variable domain: DSGVTQTPKHLITATGQRVTLRCSPRSGDLSVYWYQQSLDQGLQFLIQYYNGEERAKGNILERFSAQQFPDLHSELNLSSLELGDSALYFCASSVQDSFLSNSPLHFGNGTRLTVT.

This clonotype has a count of ten or more. This chain uses TRBV9 with TRBJ2-1, with TRBD2 as a possible D gene (5 bases). Trimming took 4 bases from V and 4 from J, leaving 9 bases between them. Per germline, CDR1 SGDLS and CDR2 YYNGEE. CDR3 size: 13 residues. In DNA, the CDR3 is TGTGCCAGCAGCCCCCGGACTTACAATGAGCAGTTCTTC. Its protein is CASSPRTYNEQFF.

This clonotype was seen many times. This chain uses TRBV9 with TRBJ2-1; D perhaps matches TRBD1 (6 bases). V lost 0 bases, J lost 7 bases, and 11 bases lay in between. Germline lookup yields CDR1 SGDLS and CDR2 YYNGEE. The CDR3 has 14 residues. DNA of the CDR3: TGTGCCAGCAGCGTAGCTGGGGGCCAGAATGAGCAGTTCTTC. It encodes CASSVAGGQNEQFF.

This clonotype has at least ten counts. The CDR3 loop reads CASGGVSTDTQYF. The CDR3 DNA is TGTGCCAGCGGGGGAGTTTCCACAGATACGCAGTATTTT. The rearrangement joins TRBV9 to TRBJ2-3; the D gene could be TRBD1 or TRBD2 (5 bases each). V dropped 7 bases and J dropped 2 bases, with 11 bases sitting between them. The CDR3 consists of 13 residues. The germline V gene has CDR1 SGDLS and CDR2 YYNGEE.

This clonotype occurred once. A single base separates this from a much larger clone, so it may be a read error. V is TRBV9 and J is TRBJ1-3; a weak D match, TRBD1 (5 bases). The germline V gene has CDR1 SGDLS and CDR2 YYNGEE. This CDR3 is 17 amino acids long. The CDR3 DNA reads TGTGCCAGCAGCGTAGCGGACACCCCGACTACTGGAAACTCCATATATTTT. It translates to CASSVADTPTTGNSIYF.

This clonotype came up many times. This rearrangement joins TRBV9 to TRBJ2-1; D is perhaps TRBD2 (6 bases). The germline V gene has CDR1 SGDLS and CDR2 YYNGEE. This CDR3 contains 16 residues. V lost 2 bases and J lost 1, with 13 bases in between. This CDR3 reads CASSVGLPTSYNEQFF. DNA of the CDR3: TGTGCCAGCAGCGTCGGACTACCGACATCCTACAATGAGCAGTTCTTC. Based on the CDR3 plus reference TRBV9 and TRBJ2-1, the full variable domain is DSGVTQTPKHLITATGQRVTLRCSPRSGDLSVYWYQQSLDQGLQFLIQYYNGEERAKGNILERFSAQQFPDLHSELNLSSLELGDSALYFCASSVGLPTSYNEQFFGPGTRLTVL.

This chain uses TRBV9 with TRBJ2-7; 8 positions agree with TRBD1. This CDR3 region has 14 residues. V shed 4 bases, J shed 4 bases, and the junction held 7 bases outside the gene matches. From germline, CDR1 is SGDLS and CDR2 YYNGEE. CDR3 in amino acids: CASSTGQGPYEQYF. In DNA form, the CDR3 reads TGTGCCAGCAGCACAGGACAGGGCCCTTACGAGCAGTACTTC.

This clonotype was counted ten times or more. The chain links TRBV9 to TRBJ1-3; a possible D gene is TRBD1 (5 bases). Germline CDR1 is SGDLS and CDR2 is YYNGEE. With 3 bases removed from V and 2 bases from J, the gap between germline ends came to 12 bases. The CDR3 covers 15 residues. In nucleotides, the CDR3 is TGTGCCAGCAGCGAGGTCTCGGGGGCTGGAAACACCATATATTTT. Its translation: CASSEVSGAGNTIYF.

This clonotype was seen a handful of times. The rearrangement joins TRBV9 to TRBJ1-2; possible D gene TRBD1, 5 bases. Looked up from germline, CDR1 is SGDLS and CDR2 is YYNGEE. The length of the CDR3 is 15 residues. Trimming took off 7 bases at V and 3 bases at J, with 19 bases between the two ends. CDR3 nucleotide sequence: TGTGCCAGCTCGAACCGGGACCCCGGGGACTATGGCTACACCTTC. As protein: CASSNRDPGDYGYTF.

The chain combines TRBV9 with TRBJ2-3, with 9 bases matching TRBD2. The germline V gene has CDR1 SGDLS and CDR2 YYNGEE. The length of the CDR3 is 16 residues. The ends lost 4 bases at V and 2 bases at J; junction bases unmatched: 8. The CDR3 sequence is CASSTTSGFSTDTQYF. DNA of the CDR3: TGTGCCAGCAGCACGACTAGCGGCTTTTCCACAGATACGCAGTATTTT.

This clonotype was seen repeatedly, ten times or more. This chain's CDR3 is CASSVAGTGNQPQHF. CDR3 bases: TGTGCCAGCAGCGTAGCTGGGACAGGGAATCAGCCCCAGCATTTT. The rearrangement uses TRBV9 and TRBJ1-5; 9 positions agree with TRBD1. Looked up from germline, CDR1 is SGDLS and CDR2 is YYNGEE. This CDR3 comprises 15 residues. V dropped 0 bases and J dropped 4; count of bases not matched to a gene: 2.

This clonotype was observed at least ten times. The rearrangement joins TRBV9 to TRBJ2-1; weak D call: TRBD1 (6 bases). This CDR3 region has 15 residues. The germline CDR1 and CDR2 sequences are SGDLS and YYNGEE. V lost 0 bases and J lost 6, with 13 bases in between. CDR3 DNA: TGTGCCAGCAGCGTAGCCCAGGGGTGGGGCAATGAGCAGTTCTTC. Its protein is CASSVAQGWGNEQFF. Drawing the rest from reference TRBV9 and TRBJ2-1, the complete variable domain is DSGVTQTPKHLITATGQRVTLRCSPRSGDLSVYWYQQSLDQGLQFLIQYYNGEERAKGNILERFSAQQFPDLHSELNLSSLELGDSALYFCASSVAQGWGNEQFFGPGTRLTVL.

This clonotype came up many times. This chain connects TRBV9 to TRBJ1-1; no reliable D call. This CDR3 region has 15 residues. Trimming cost V 0 bases and J 0 bases, with 9 bases left between them. The germline gives CDR1 SGDLS, CDR2 YYNGEE. The CDR3: CASSVEPDLNTEAFF. The CDR3 region has the DNA TGTGCCAGCAGCGTAGAACCGGACCTGAACACTGAAGCTTTCTTT. The full variable domain, with the rest looked up from reference TRBV9 and TRBJ1-1, is DSGVTQTPKHLITATGQRVTLRCSPRSGDLSVYWYQQSLDQGLQFLIQYYNGEERAKGNILERFSAQQFPDLHSELNLSSLELGDSALYFCASSVEPDLNTEAFFGQGTRLTVV.

This clonotype is classed as medium-sized. The genes are TRBV9 and TRBJ2-1, with 10 positions matching TRBD2. This CDR3 contains 19 residues. Germline CDR1 reads SGDLS; CDR2 reads YYNGEE. V shed 4 bases, J shed 5 bases, and the junction held 18 bases outside the gene matches. The CDR3 DNA follows: TGTGCCAGCAGCCCCCCGGGAGCGGGGGGGCCTCTGGGACACAATGAGCAGTTCTTC. This codes for CASSPPGAGGPLGHNEQFF.